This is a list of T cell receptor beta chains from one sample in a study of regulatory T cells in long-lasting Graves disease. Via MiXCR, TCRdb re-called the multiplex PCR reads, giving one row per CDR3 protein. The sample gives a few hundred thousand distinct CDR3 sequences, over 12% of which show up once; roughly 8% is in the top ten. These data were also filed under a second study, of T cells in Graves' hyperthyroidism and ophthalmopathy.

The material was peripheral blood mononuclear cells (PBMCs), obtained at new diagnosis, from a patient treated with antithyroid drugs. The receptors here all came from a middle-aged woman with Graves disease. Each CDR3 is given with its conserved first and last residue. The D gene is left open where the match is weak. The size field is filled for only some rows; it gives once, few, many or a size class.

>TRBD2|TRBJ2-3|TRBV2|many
CASSEVTSRDTQYF
TGTGCCAGCAGTGAAGTGACTAGCAGAGATACGCAGTATTTT
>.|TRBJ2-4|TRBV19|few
CASSPNRVPNIQYF
TGTGCCAGTAGTCCAAACAGGGTTCCAAACATTCAGTACTTC
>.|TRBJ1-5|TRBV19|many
CASSIVDQPQHF
TGTGCCAGTAGTATCGTGGATCAGCCCCAGCATTTT
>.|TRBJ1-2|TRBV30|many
CAWMDSFHGYTF
TGTGCCTGGATGGACAGTTTTCATGGCTACACCTTC
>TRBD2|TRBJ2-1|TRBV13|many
CASSPSSGSSYNEQFF
TGTGCCAGCAGCCCGTCAAGCGGGAGCTCCTACAATGAGCAGTTCTTC
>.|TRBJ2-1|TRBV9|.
CASSGAASYNEQFF
TGTGCCAGCAGCGGGGCTGCCTCCTACAATGAGCAGTTCTTC
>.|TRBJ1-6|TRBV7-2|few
CASSLRSNTRSSYNSPLHF
TGTGCCAGCAGCTTACGAAGTAATACCAGGAGCTCCTATAATTCACCCCTCCACTTT
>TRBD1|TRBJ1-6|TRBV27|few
CASGLTWTGRVENSPLHF
TGTGCCAGCGGGCTCACGTGGACAGGGAGGGTCGAGAATTCACCCCTCCACTTT
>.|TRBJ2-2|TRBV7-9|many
CASSIPGLGGTGELFF
TGTGCCAGCAGCATTCCTGGACTAGGGGGCACCGGGGAGCTGTTTTTT
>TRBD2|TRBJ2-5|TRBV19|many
CASSFGLAGVETQYF
TGTGCCAGTAGTTTCGGACTAGCGGGAGTAGAGACCCAGTACTTC
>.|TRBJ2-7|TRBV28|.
CASGPGLSEQYF
TGTGCCAGCGGACCGGGCCTCAGCGAGCAGTACTTC
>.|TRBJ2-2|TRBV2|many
CASWALATKTGELFF
TGTGCCAGCTGGGCTTTGGCCACGAAGACCGGGGAGCTGTTTTTT
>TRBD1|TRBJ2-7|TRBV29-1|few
CSVEEWGGTGDYEQYF
TGCAGCGTTGAAGAGTGGGGCGGGACAGGGGACTACGAGCAGTACTTC
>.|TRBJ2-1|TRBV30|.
CAWAGFSSYNEQFF
TGTGCCTGGGCAGGCTTCTCCTCCTACAATGAGCAGTTCTTC
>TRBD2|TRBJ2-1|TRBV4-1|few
CASSQEVGGRASSEQFF
TGCGCCAGCAGCCAAGAGGTGGGCGGGAGGGCCTCGAGTGAGCAGTTCTTC
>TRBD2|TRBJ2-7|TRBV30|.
CAWSPGGIMNEQYF
TGTGCCTGGAGCCCGGGGGGGATTATGAACGAGCAGTACTTC
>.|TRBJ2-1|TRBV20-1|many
CSARGSGGGHNYEQFF
TGCAGTGCTAGAGGGTCTGGGGGGGGACATAATTATGAGCAGTTCTTC
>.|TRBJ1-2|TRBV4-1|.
CASSQWTEDPSGYTF
TGCGCCAGCAGCCAGTGGACAGAGGACCCCTCTGGCTACACCTTC
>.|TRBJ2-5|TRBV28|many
CASRTSRVEETQYF
TGTGCCAGCCGGACCTCCAGGGTGGAGGAGACCCAGTACTTC
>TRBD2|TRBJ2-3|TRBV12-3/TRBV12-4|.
CASSFRLAGLYF
TGTGCCAGCAGTTTTAGACTAGCGGGACTATATTTT
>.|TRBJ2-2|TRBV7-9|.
CASSLFETGELFF
TGTGCCAGCAGCTTATTTGAAACCGGGGAGCTGTTTTTT
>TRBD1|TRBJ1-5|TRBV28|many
CASSSERDRINQPQHF
TGTGCCAGCAGTTCCGAACGGGACAGGATCAATCAGCCCCAGCATTTT
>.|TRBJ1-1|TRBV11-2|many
CASSLRHARGMNTEAFF
TGTGCCAGCAGCTTAAGGCACGCGAGGGGCATGAACACTGAAGCTTTCTTT
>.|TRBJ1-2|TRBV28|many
CASSPPAGNRYGYTF
TGTGCCAGCAGTCCCCCGGCAGGGAATAGGTATGGCTACACCTTC
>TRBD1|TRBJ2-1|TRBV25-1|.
CASSEAGGVKRNEQFF
TGTGCCAGCAGTGAAGCAGGGGGCGTTAAGCGCAATGAGCAGTTCTTC
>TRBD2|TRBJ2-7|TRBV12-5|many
CASGLGLAASYEQYF
TGTGCTAGTGGTTTGGGACTAGCGGCCTCCTACGAGCAGTACTTC
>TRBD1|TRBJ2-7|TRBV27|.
CASSLSRQGVYEQYF
TGTGCCAGCAGTTTATCGCGACAGGGGGTCTACGAGCAGTACTTC
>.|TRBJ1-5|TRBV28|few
CASSSSVQPQHF
TGTGCCAGCAGCTCCTCCGTTCAGCCCCAGCATTTT
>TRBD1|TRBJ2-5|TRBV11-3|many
CASSSDGQVGQETQYF
TGTGCCAGCAGCTCAGACGGACAGGTCGGACAAGAGACCCAGTACTTC
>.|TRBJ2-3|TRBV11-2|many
CASSPTSRVQYF
TGTGCCAGCAGCCCAACCTCGAGGGTGCAGTATTTT
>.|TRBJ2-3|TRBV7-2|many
CASSFNNRAGDTQYF
TGTGCCAGCAGCTTTAATAACAGGGCGGGAGATACGCAGTATTTT
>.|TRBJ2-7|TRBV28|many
CASSLGGSVAFSYEQYF
TGTGCCAGCAGTTTAGGAGGGAGCGTAGCCTTTTCCTACGAGCAGTACTTC
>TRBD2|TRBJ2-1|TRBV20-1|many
CSARWSGAGAYNEQFF
TGCAGTGCTAGGTGGAGTGGGGCGGGAGCCTACAATGAGCAGTTCTTC
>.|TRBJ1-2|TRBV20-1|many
CSAREDAVHYGYTF
TGCAGTGCTAGGGAGGACGCCGTTCACTATGGCTACACCTTC
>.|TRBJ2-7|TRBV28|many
CASRRTEDSYEQYF
TGTGCCAGCAGACGGACCGAGGACTCCTACGAGCAGTACTTC
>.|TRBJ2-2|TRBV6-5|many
CASSYGISGNTGELFF
TGTGCCAGCAGTTACGGAATTAGCGGGAACACCGGGGAGCTGTTTTTT
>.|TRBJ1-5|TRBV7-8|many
CASSPRPPGPLGVYSNQPQHF
TGTGCCAGCAGCCCCCGCCCTCCGGGGCCATTGGGGGTATATAGCAATCAGCCCCAGCATTTT
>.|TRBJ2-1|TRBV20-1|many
CSAAGTRDYNEQFF
TGCAGTGCTGCCGGGACGCGGGACTACAATGAGCAGTTCTTC
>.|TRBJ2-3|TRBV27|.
CASSLSEGTDTQYF
TGTGCCAGCAGTTTATCCGAGGGGACAGATACGCAGTATTTT
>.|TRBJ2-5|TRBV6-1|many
CATGLSQETQYF
TGTGCCACCGGTCTGAGTCAAGAGACCCAGTACTTC
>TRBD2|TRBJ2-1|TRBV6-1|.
CASGRVAGGSQQFF
TGTGCCAGCGGGCGGGTAGCGGGAGGATCCCAGCAGTTCTTC
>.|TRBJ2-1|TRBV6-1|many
CASSELSSYNEQFF
TGTGCCAGCAGTGAACTTAGCTCCTACAATGAGCAGTTCTTC
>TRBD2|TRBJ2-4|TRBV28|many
CASLKSGTAKNIQYF
TGTGCCAGCCTTAAAAGCGGGACAGCCAAAAACATTCAGTACTTC
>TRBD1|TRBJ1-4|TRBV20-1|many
CSAGDRGGRRRKLFF
TGCAGTGCTGGGGACAGAGGGGGGAGGAGGAGAAAACTGTTTTTT
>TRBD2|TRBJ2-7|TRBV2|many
CASPPDGTSGSETYEQYF
TGTGCCAGTCCGCCGGACGGGACTAGCGGGAGCGAGACCTACGAGCAGTACTTC
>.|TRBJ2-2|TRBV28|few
CASRKDYRGGYGELFF
TGTGCCAGCAGGAAAGACTACAGGGGGGGCTACGGGGAGCTGTTTTTT
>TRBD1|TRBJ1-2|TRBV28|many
CASKTAQDRGDGYTF
TGTGCCAGCAAAACTGCCCAGGACAGGGGGGATGGCTACACCTTC
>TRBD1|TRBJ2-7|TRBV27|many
CASSPGTGPSYEQYF
TGTGCCAGCAGCCCTGGGACAGGGCCATCCTACGAGCAGTACTTC
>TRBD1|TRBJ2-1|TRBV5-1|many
CASSFIGTDNEQFF
TGCGCCAGCAGCTTTATTGGGACAGACAATGAGCAGTTCTTC
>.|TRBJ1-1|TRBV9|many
CASSASGSGTEAFF
TGTGCCAGCAGCGCTAGCGGGAGTGGTACTGAAGCTTTCTTT
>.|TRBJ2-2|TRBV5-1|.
CASSLSQGISTGELLF
TGCGCCAGCAGCTTGAGTCAGGGGATTAGCACCGGGGAGCTGCTTTTT
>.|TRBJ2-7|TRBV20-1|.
CSARGVGHFEYEQYF
TGCAGTGCTAGGGGCGTCGGACACTTTGAGTACGAGCAGTACTTC
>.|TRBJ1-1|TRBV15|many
CATSRGQGLEAFF
TGTGCCACCAGCAGAGGTCAAGGGCTTGAAGCTTTCTTT
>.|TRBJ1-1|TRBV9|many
CASSASDTAFLYHTEAFF
TGTGCCAGCAGCGCTAGCGACACAGCCTTTCTCTACCACACTGAAGCTTTCTTT
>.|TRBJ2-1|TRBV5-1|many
CASSLMANEQFF
TGCGCCAGCAGCTTAATGGCGAATGAGCAGTTCTTC
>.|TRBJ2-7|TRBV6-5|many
CASSYSAESSYEQYF
TGTGCCAGCAGTTACTCGGCGGAGAGCTCCTACGAGCAGTACTTC